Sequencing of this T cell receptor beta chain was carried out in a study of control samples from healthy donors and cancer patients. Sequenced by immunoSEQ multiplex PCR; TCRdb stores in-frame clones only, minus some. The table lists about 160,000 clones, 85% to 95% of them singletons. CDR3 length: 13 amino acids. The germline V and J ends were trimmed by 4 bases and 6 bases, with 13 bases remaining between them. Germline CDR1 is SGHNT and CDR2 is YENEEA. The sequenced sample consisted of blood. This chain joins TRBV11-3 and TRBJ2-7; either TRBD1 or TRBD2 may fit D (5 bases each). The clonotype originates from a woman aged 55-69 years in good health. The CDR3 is CASSWETASEQYF. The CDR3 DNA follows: TGTGCCAGCAGCTGGGAGACAGCTTCCGAGCAGTACTTC.